The next 26 T cell receptor beta chains were all read from a single sample in a study of blood T cells in healthy people across ages. Next came a second PCR, run for about 6 to 12 cycles, which used a sample-barcoded 5' primer along with a J-beta primer mix. TCRdb reanalysed the 5' RACE reads using MiXCR and keeps one entry per CDR3 protein. Of about 640,000 distinct CDR3 sequences listed, roughly 58% are singletons. The sequencing sample was made of blood. These receptors were collected from a man aged 55 to 69 in good health.

The CDR3 sequence: CAIKGQGRETQYF. The CDR3 nucleotides are TGTGCCATCAAGGGACAGGGGAGGGAGACCCAGTACTTC. V is TRBV10-3 and J is TRBJ2-5, with 10 bases fitting TRBD1. The CDR3 spans 13 residues. From germline, CDR1 is ENHRY and CDR2 SYGVKD. V dropped 7 bases and J dropped 5; count of bases not matched to a gene: 4.

This clonotype was observed a handful of times. The rearrangement joins TRBV29-1 to TRBJ2-5, with a weak D call TRBD2 (6 bases). CDR1 and CDR2 from the germline V gene are SQVTM and ANQGSEA. CDR3 length: 14 residues. Trimming removed 6 bases at V and 2 bases at J, with 16 bases between. CDR3 nucleotides: TGCAGCGTCGGGGGTCTAGGAGCACAAGAGACCCAGTACTTC. It is translated as CSVGGLGAQETQYF.

As concerns this clonotype: Compared with germline, one end of the junction differs, possibly owing to a read error. The J gene is TRBJ1-2, the V gene TRBV29-1; possible D gene TRBD1, 5 bases. CDR3 length: 14 residues. Germline CDR1 and CDR2: SQVTM and ANQGSEA. The CDR3 protein is CSIELTDLSYGYTF. The CDR3 DNA sequence: TGCAGCATTGAACTGACAGACTTAAGCTATGGCTACACCTTC.

The genes are TRBV7-9 and TRBJ2-3, with a tentative D call TRBD2 (6 bases). Germline CDR1 reads SEHNR; CDR2 reads FQNEAQ (reference sequence). The CDR3 runs 15 residues. V was pared by 3 bases and J by 7 bases, with 17 bases between. The DNA of the CDR3 is TGTGCCAGCAGCTTGGTAATGCTAGCGAGAAATACGCAGTATTTT. The encoded protein is CASSLVMLARNTQYF. The entire variable domain, with the rest obtained from reference TRBV7-9 and TRBJ2-3, is as follows: DTGVSQNPRHKITKRGQNVTFRCDPISEHNRLYWYRQTLGQGPEFLTYFQNEAQLEKSRLLSDRFSAERPKGSFSTLEIQRTEQGDSAMYLCASSLVMLARNTQYFGPGTRLTVL.

The rearrangement uses TRBV20-1 and TRBJ2-7, with D perhaps being TRBD1 or TRBD2 (5 bases each). V lost 6 bases, J lost 6 bases, and 15 bases lay in between. The CDR3 loop spans 12 amino acids. Germline V gene sequence: CDR1 DFQATT, CDR2 SNEGSKA (reference sequence). The CDR3 sequence is CSALHEGSEQYF. For the CDR3, the DNA is TGCAGTGCCCTTCATGAGGGGTCCGAGCAGTACTTC.

This chain connects TRBV7-2 to TRBJ2-3; tentatively, D is TRBD1 (6 bases). The CDR3 contains 16 residues. V lost 5 bases and J 3 bases, leaving 18 bases between the germline ends. Germline V lookup: CDR1 SGHTA, CDR2 FQGNSA. CDR3 residues: CASSPRDTQVTDTQYF. CDR3 nucleotide sequence: TGTGCCAGCAGCCCCCGGGACACCCAAGTTACAGATACGCAGTATTTT. Together with reference TRBV7-2 and TRBJ2-3, the CDR3 gives the full variable domain: GAGVSQSPSNKVTEKGKDVELRCDPISGHTALYWYRQSLGQGLEFLIYFQGNSAPDKSGLPSDRFSAERTGGSVSTLTIQRTQQEDSAVYLCASSPRDTQVTDTQYFGPGTRLTVL.

This clonotype has more than one count but fewer than ten. The rearrangement links TRBV6-2 or TRBV6-3 to TRBJ1-1, with D perhaps matching TRBD1 (5 bases). Germline lookup yields CDR1 MNHEY and CDR2 SVGEGT. The CDR3 is 13 amino acids. Trimming pared 4 bases from V and 8 bases from J, leaving 14 bases between. CDR3 coding DNA: TGTGCCAGCAGTTCTGATCCCGACAGAGAAGCTTTCTTT. Translating it yields CASSSDPDREAFF.

The chain has TRBV7-2 and TRBJ2-7; 7 bases fit TRBD1. The CDR3 has 13 residues. Germline loops: CDR1 SGHTA, CDR2 FQGNSA. Trimming removed 5 bases from V and 4 bases from J; junction bases left unmatched: 5. CDR3 sequence (DNA): TGTGCCAGCAGCGTCTCAGGGGGATACGAGCAGTACTTC. Protein product: CASSVSGGYEQYF. Full variable domain (remainder filled in from reference TRBV7-2 and TRBJ2-7): GAGVSQSPSNKVTEKGKDVELRCDPISGHTALYWYRQSLGQGLEFLIYFQGNSAPDKSGLPSDRFSAERTGGSVSTLTIQRTQQEDSAVYLCASSVSGGYEQYFGPGTRLTVT.

This clonotype appeared a few times. The V call is TRBV5-1, the J call TRBJ2-1; tentative D call: TRBD2 (6 bases). The germline V and J ends were trimmed by 0 bases and 4 bases, with 8 bases remaining between them. In germline, CDR1 is SGHRS, CDR2 YFSETQ. The CDR3 consists of 14 residues. The CDR3 nucleotides are TGCGCCAGCAGCTTGGAGGCGGGATACAATGAGCAGTTCTTC. Protein sequence: CASSLEAGYNEQFF.

The chain combines TRBV10-3 with TRBJ2-5; D is unclear. V lost 3 bases and J 4 bases, leaving 6 bases between the germline ends. The CDR3 covers 12 residues. Germline V gene sequence: CDR1 ENHRY, CDR2 SYGVKD. The CDR3 protein is CAISDWGETQYF. The CDR3 bases are TGTGCCATCAGTGATTGGGGAGAGACCCAGTACTTC.

This clonotype occurred a few times. The chain employs TRBV9 and TRBJ2-7; TRBD1 is a possible D gene (6 bases). Trimming stripped 0 bases from V and 3 bases from J, with 13 bases between. Germline V gives CDR1 SGDLS, CDR2 YYNGEE. The CDR3 contains 15 residues. CDR3 sequence (DNA): TGTGCCAGCAGCGTAGGGGGACATACCCTCTACGAGCAGTACTTC. Translating it yields CASSVGGHTLYEQYF.

The genes are TRBV9 and TRBJ1-2; D uncertain. Germline V gene data show CDR1 as SGDLS and CDR2 as YYNGEE. This CDR3 comprises 14 residues. V was cut by 4 bases and J by 0 bases, with 10 bases left in between. The CDR3 protein is CASSTLQANYGYTF. CDR3 nucleotides: TGTGCCAGCAGCACGCTCCAAGCTAACTATGGCTACACCTTC. The full variable domain, completed using reference TRBV9 and TRBJ1-2, is DSGVTQTPKHLITATGQRVTLRCSPRSGDLSVYWYQQSLDQGLQFLIQYYNGEERAKGNILERFSAQQFPDLHSELNLSSLELGDSALYFCASSTLQANYGYTFGSGTRLTVV.

CDR3 amino acids: CASRLPGTANEKLFF. The CDR3 coding sequence is TGTGCCAGCAGACTTCCCGGGACTGCTAATGAAAAACTGTTTTTT. The chain recombines TRBV6-2 or TRBV6-3 with TRBJ1-4; D might be TRBD1 (5 bases). V was shortened by 6 bases and J by 3 bases, with 14 bases between the two germline ends. This CDR3 contains 15 residues. Germline V gene sequence: CDR1 MNHEY, CDR2 SVGEGT.

The J gene is TRBJ1-2, the V gene TRBV7-2, with 9 bases fitting TRBD1. Germline lookup yields CDR1 SGHTA and CDR2 FQGNSA. V was pared by 1 base and J by 8 bases, with 5 bases of the junction left unmatched. The CDR3 runs to 14 residues. Written as DNA, the CDR3 is TGTGCCAGCAGCTTAGTGGGACAGGGAGGGGGCTACACCTTC. Translated: CASSLVGQGGGYTF.

The gene calls are TRBV7-3 and TRBJ1-6; D gene uncertain. The ends were cut back, 9 bases at V and 11 bases at J, with 17 bases in the middle. Germline V lookup: CDR1 SGHTA, CDR2 FQGTGA. The CDR3 totals 13 residues. The CDR3 nucleotides are TGTGCCAGTCGCGGCGGCCTCCGGCCACCCCTCCACTTT. Its translation is CASRGGLRPPLHF.

The chain employs TRBV27 and TRBJ2-3, with D perhaps TRBD2 (7 bases). The V and J ends lost 0 bases and 4 bases respectively, with 11 bases between them. This CDR3 is 15 amino acids long. CDR1 MNHEY and CDR2 SMNVEV come from the germline V gene (reference sequence). The CDR3: CASSLSGGAPDTQYF. The CDR3 nucleotides are TGTGCCAGCAGTTTATCGGGGGGGGCACCAGATACGCAGTATTTT.

The chain carries TRBV27 and TRBJ1-4, with D uncertain. This CDR3 region has 14 residues. The germline gives CDR1 MNHEY, CDR2 SMNVEV (reference sequence). Trimming removed 1 base at V and 0 bases at J, with 3 bases between. CDR3 coding DNA: TGTGCCAGCAGTTTATTTGCAACTAATGAAAAACTGTTTTTT. It encodes CASSLFATNEKLFF.

The chain couples TRBV3-1 to TRBJ2-7; D remains ambiguous. There are 14 residues in the CDR3. Germline CDR1 LGHDT, CDR2 YNNKEL (reference sequence). The V end was cut by 0 bases, the J end by 7 bases, with 13 bases between. CDR3 DNA sequence: TGTGCCAGCAGCCAAGATCAAACGCACTGGGAGCAGTACTTC. Amino acids: CASSQDQTHWEQYF.

This chain connects TRBV20-1 to TRBJ2-1; the D is unclear. The CDR3 sequence is 10 residues long. Trimming removed 1 base at V and 7 bases at J, with 2 bases between. The germline CDR1 and CDR2 sequences are DFQATT and SNEGSKA (reference sequence). Here the CDR3 DNA reads TGCAGTGCTAGAGTAAATGAGCAGTTCTTC. This gives the protein CSARVNEQFF.

This chain joins TRBV18 and TRBJ1-2; D is perhaps TRBD1 (6 bases). Germline CDR1 is KGHSH and CDR2 is LQKENI. V shed 3 bases and J shed 8 bases, with 16 bases lying between them. The CDR3 totals 14 residues. The CDR3 DNA sequence: TGTGCCAGCTCACCCGGGGGCGAAGGGCCCGGCTACACCTTC. Its translation: CASSPGGEGPGYTF.

V and J are TRBV7-2 and TRBJ2-4; a possible D gene is TRBD1 (6 bases). The CDR3 extends over 13 amino acids. With 5 bases removed from V and 6 bases from J, the gap between germline ends came to 11 bases. CDR1 and CDR2 from the germline V gene are SGHTA and FQGNSA. In DNA form, the CDR3 reads TGTGCCAGCAGCCAGGGCAGGGGAAACATTCAGTACTTC. It translates to CASSQGRGNIQYF.

V usage is TRBV6-6 and J usage is TRBJ1-1, with D uncertain. Deletions cut 5 bases from V and 1 base from J, with 14 bases between. Germline V gives CDR1 MNHNY, CDR2 SVGAGI (reference sequence). This CDR3 is 15 amino acids long. The CDR3 DNA reads as TGTGCCAGCAGTCCCCTCAACGTCCCGAACACTGAAGCTTTCTTT. Translated, it gives CASSPLNVPNTEAFF.

In nucleotides, the CDR3 is TGTGCCAGCAGTTCCTCCGGGACAGGGGGCAACTACGAGCAGTACTTC. As protein: CASSSSGTGGNYEQYF. This rearrangement joins TRBV28 to TRBJ2-4; 12 bases line up with TRBD1. The DNA end is more similar to TRBJ2-7, so the J call may be wrong. The length of the CDR3 is 16 residues. Germline V gene data show CDR1 as MDHEN and CDR2 as SYDVKM.

The rearrangement links TRBV20-1 to TRBJ2-1, with 11 bases aligning to TRBD2. This CDR3 is built from 17 residues. Germline loops: CDR1 DFQATT, CDR2 SNEGSKA (reference sequence). V gave up 1 base and J gave up 7 bases; unmatched junction bases: 12. The CDR3 coding sequence is TGCAGTGCTAGAGTTAGCGGGGGGGCCGTGGTGGGGAATGAGCAGTTCTTC. Its protein is CSARVSGGAVVGNEQFF.

V and J are TRBV7-2 and TRBJ2-1; D possibly corresponds to TRBD2 (7 bases). Per germline, CDR1 SGHTA and CDR2 FQGNSA. V was pared by 5 bases and J by 10 bases, with 21 bases between. The CDR3 is 15 residues long. The CDR3 sequence is CASSVGLGGAREQFF. As DNA, the CDR3 is TGTGCCAGCAGCGTAGGCTTAGGGGGGGCAAGGGAGCAGTTCTTC.

V usage is TRBV21-1 and J usage is TRBJ2-1; TRBD1, the table's D call, was not compared with the DNA. TRBV21-1 is labeled a pseudogene. The CDR3 length is 15 residues. DNA of the CDR3: TGTGCCAGCAGGAGGACATATAGATCCTACAATGAGCAGTTCTTC. This gives the protein CASRRTYRSYNEQFF.